Presented here are 27 T cell receptor beta chains from one specimen sequenced in a study of T-cell reconstitution after alpha-beta-depleted transplantation in children. Preparation of the TCRbeta library was carried out with unique molecular identifiers. TCRdb redid the calling of the PCR reads with MiXCR, one entry per CDR3 protein. The data show 600,000 to 700,000 distinct CDR3 sequences, around 12% seen once. The sequencing here drew on PBMCs, taken before TCRalphabeta/CD19-depleted stem cell transplant. These receptors all come from a girl under 10 years old with congenital amegakaryocytic thrombocytopenia, due to receive a stem cell transplant.

This chain connects TRBV5-1 to TRBJ2-7; the match to TRBD2 covers 12 bases. Germline-derived CDR1 and CDR2 are SGHRS and YFSETQ. The CDR3 has 15 amino acids. Losses at the gene ends were 6 bases for V and 2 bases for J; bases not matched to a gene: 6. The CDR3 reads CASTPRTSGTYEQYF. The CDR3 bases are TGCGCCAGCACCCCAAGGACTAGCGGGACCTACGAGCAGTACTTC.

This clonotype has a handful of counts. The rearrangement joins TRBV5-1 to TRBJ2-1; possible D gene TRBD1, 5 bases. The CDR3 extends over 15 amino acids. In germline, CDR1 is SGHRS, CDR2 YFSETQ. The V end was cut by 1 base, the J end by 4 bases, with 12 bases between. CDR3 residues: CASSLFQGSYNEQFF. CDR3 nucleotides: TGCGCCAGCAGCTTGTTTCAGGGAAGTTACAATGAGCAGTTCTTC.

This clonotype was observed a handful of times. The V call is TRBV12-3 or TRBV12-4, the J call TRBJ2-3; D perhaps matches TRBD1 (5 bases). Trimming removed 6 bases at V and 11 bases at J, with 27 bases between. The CDR3 contains 16 residues. CDR3 region: CASSENLGIGAWGQYF. CDR3 nucleotides: TGTGCCAGCAGCGAGAACCTAGGAATTGGGGCCTGGGGGCAGTATTTT.

The chain has TRBV7-6 and TRBJ2-7, with D possibly TRBD1 on 6 matching bases. Trimming took 4 bases from V and 7 from J, leaving 17 bases between them. Germline values: CDR1 SGHVS, CDR2 FNYEAQ. The CDR3 is 14 amino acids. CDR3 sequence: CASSSRDRKSEQYF. In DNA, the CDR3 is TGTGCCAGCAGCTCCAGAGACAGGAAAAGTGAGCAGTACTTC.

CDR3 in DNA: TGTGCCAGCAGCTCAAGAGAGCCTACAGGGGATTCCTACGAGCAGTACTTC. This gives the protein CASSSREPTGDSYEQYF. The J gene is TRBJ2-7, the V gene TRBV7-9, with 7 bases fitting TRBD1. The V gene end was trimmed by 4 bases and the J gene end by 1 base; junction bases not matched to a gene: 13. Germline CDR1 and CDR2: SEHNR and FQNEAQ (reference sequence). The CDR3 has 17 amino acids.

This clonotype was recorded at least ten times. The J gene is TRBJ2-4, the V gene TRBV7-6; D not resolved. The CDR3 runs to 13 residues. V was cut by 1 base and J by 7 bases, with 8 bases left in between. Germline V gene data show CDR1 as SGHVS and CDR2 as FNYEAQ. The CDR3 nucleotides are TGTGCCAGCAGCTTAGGGTTGGATAACATTCAGTACTTC. It yields the protein CASSLGLDNIQYF.

This clonotype was detected a few times. V is TRBV11-3 and J is TRBJ2-3, with a tentative D call TRBD1 (7 bases). This CDR3 comprises 16 residues. Trimming pared 5 bases from V and 3 bases from J, leaving 18 bases between. CDR1 and CDR2 (germline): SGHNT, YENEEA. Here the CDR3 DNA reads TGTGCCAGCAGCCGGGACTCGGGACAGAGGACAGATACGCAGTATTTT. This sequence encodes CASSRDSGQRTDTQYF.

There are many counts of this clonotype. J is TRBJ2-5 and V is TRBV4-1, with no clear D. V was trimmed by 0 bases and J by 4 bases, leaving 6 bases between them. From germline, CDR1 is MGHRA and CDR2 YSYEKL. This CDR3 has 13 residues. Here the CDR3 reads CASSQDKRETQYF. CDR3 nucleotide sequence: TGCGCCAGCAGCCAAGATAAGCGAGAGACCCAGTACTTC.

This clonotype was observed many times. This chain links TRBV18 with TRBJ1-4; no clear D. The CDR3 extends over 14 amino acids. Trimming took off 3 bases at V and 8 bases at J, with 13 bases between the two ends. Looked up from germline, CDR1 is KGHSH and CDR2 is LQKENI. The CDR3 DNA follows: TGTGCCAGCTCACCTTTAGGAGGTCGCGAAAAACTGTTTTTT. It yields the protein CASSPLGGREKLFF.

This clonotype was seen only a few times. The CDR3 region has the DNA TGTGCCAGCAGTTTTGAGGGTTTCCCTAAACAGCCCCAGCATTTT. Translating it yields CASSFEGFPKQPQHF. The chain has TRBV12-3 or TRBV12-4 and TRBJ1-5; D is uncertain. The length of the CDR3 is 15 residues. V was pared by 3 bases and J by 7 bases, with 16 bases between.

This clonotype has just a few counts. This chain connects TRBV6-5 to TRBJ2-7, with TRBD1 matching 11 bases. After removal of 0 bases from V and 5 bases from J, the junction contained 3 bases not matched to a gene. CDR1 MNHEY and CDR2 SVGAGI come from the germline V gene. This CDR3 has 15 residues. The CDR3 DNA is TGTGCCAGCAGTTACTCGAGGACAGGGGGCGACGAGCAGTACTTC. It yields the protein CASSYSRTGGDEQYF.

There are many counts of this clonotype. J is TRBJ2-3 and V is TRBV6-1, with a possible D match to TRBD1 (6 bases). Germline loops: CDR1 MNHNS, CDR2 SASEGT. The CDR3 spans 16 residues. Deletions cut 6 bases from V and 3 bases from J, with 19 bases between. This CDR3 is CASSPWDTSYTDTQYF. The CDR3 DNA reads TGTGCCAGCAGCCCTTGGGACACCTCCTATACAGATACGCAGTATTTT.

The chain carries TRBV6-5 and TRBJ2-7; TRBD2 matches 11 bases. CDR3 length equals 14 residues. Germline values: CDR1 MNHEY, CDR2 SVGAGI. Trimming cost V 4 bases and J 6 bases; bases outside gene matches: 5. This CDR3 reads CASSFTSGRSEQYF. The CDR3 DNA follows: TGTGCCAGCAGTTTCACTAGCGGGAGAAGCGAGCAGTACTTC.

This chain uses TRBV4-1 with TRBJ1-4; D possibly corresponds to TRBD1 (5 bases). This CDR3 is 16 amino acids long. Germline loops: CDR1 MGHRA, CDR2 YSYEKL. V was pared by 0 bases and J by 4 bases, with 12 bases between. CDR3: CASSQEEGRDNEKLFF. As DNA, the CDR3 is TGCGCCAGCAGCCAAGAAGAGGGCAGGGATAATGAAAAACTGTTTTTT.

The chain uses TRBV5-1 and TRBJ2-3, with 8 bases that match TRBD1. V was clipped by 2 bases and J by 4 bases; unmatched bases: 12. Germline V gives CDR1 SGHRS, CDR2 YFSETQ. CDR3 length: 17 amino acids. CDR3: CASSLGQGDGVADTQYF. The CDR3 nucleotides read TGCGCCAGCAGCTTAGGACAGGGAGATGGCGTGGCAGATACGCAGTATTTT. The full variable domain, completed using reference TRBV5-1 and TRBJ2-3, is KAGVTQTPRYLIKTRGQQVTLSCSPISGHRSVSWYQQTPGQGLQFLFEYFSETQRNKGNFPGRFSGRQFSNSRSEMNVSTLELGDSALYLCASSLGQGDGVADTQYFGPGTRLTVL.

This clonotype has more than one count but fewer than ten. J is TRBJ2-7 and V is TRBV20-1; D not certain. The CDR3 loop spans 13 amino acids. The ends were cut back, 6 bases at V and 1 base at J, with 13 bases in the middle. Germline assignment: CDR1 DFQATT and CDR2 SNEGSKA (reference sequence). For the CDR3, the DNA is TGCAGTGCGCCTAGTCAAGAATCCTACGAGCAGTACTTC. It translates to CSAPSQESYEQYF.

Many counts were recorded for this clonotype. The V and J genes are TRBV5-5 and TRBJ2-7; D might be TRBD1 (6 bases). V lost 2 bases to trimming and J lost 3 bases, with 9 bases between them. Looked up from germline, CDR1 is SGHKS and CDR2 is YYEKEE (reference sequence). The CDR3 is made up of 13 amino acids. The DNA of the CDR3 is TGTGCCAGCAGCTTAGGGGGAGACTACGAGCAGTACTTC. Translating gives CASSLGGDYEQYF.

This clonotype was seen repeatedly, ten times or more. The chain has TRBV29-1 and TRBJ2-7; 10 nucleotides line up with TRBD1. V gave up 4 bases and J gave up 5 bases; unmatched junction bases: 5. The CDR3 covers 13 residues. The germline gives CDR1 SQVTM, CDR2 ANQGSEA. The CDR3 loop reads CSVVLDRGHEQYF. DNA of the CDR3: TGCAGCGTTGTTCTCGACAGGGGGCACGAGCAGTACTTC.

This clonotype was seen many times. V gene TRBV18 combines with J gene TRBJ2-7, with D possibly TRBD1 on 6 matching bases. Deletions cut 8 bases from V and 5 bases from J, with 22 bases between. In germline, CDR1 is KGHSH, CDR2 LQKENI. The CDR3 runs 15 residues. The CDR3 loop is CASLQSGASPHEQYF. CDR3 DNA sequence: TGTGCCAGCCTTCAATCAGGGGCGAGTCCCCACGAGCAGTACTTC.

This clonotype has at least ten counts. This sequence joins TRBV5-1 and TRBJ1-1; possibly TRBD1 for D (5 bases). This CDR3 is built from 13 residues. The germline CDR1 and CDR2 sequences are SGHRS and YFSETQ. The V gene lost 5 bases and the J gene lost 7 bases, with 15 bases spanning the gap. Here the CDR3 DNA reads TGCGCCAGCAGGCGTCCAGGGTCCGTTGAAGCTTTCTTT. Protein sequence: CASRRPGSVEAFF.

The chain employs TRBV20-1 and TRBJ2-5; the match to TRBD2 covers 8 bases. The CDR3 is 13 residues long. The trim removed 6 bases at V and 5 bases at J, leaving 8 bases unmatched. CDR1 is DFQATT, CDR2 SNEGSKA, per germline (reference sequence). The CDR3 loop is CSAGWRGEETQYF. DNA of the CDR3: TGCAGTGCAGGATGGCGGGGGGAGGAGACCCAGTACTTC.

This clonotype was recorded many times. The V gene is TRBV7-8, the J gene TRBJ2-7; 13 nucleotides align to TRBD2. V dropped 4 bases and J dropped 3; count of bases not matched to a gene: 6. The CDR3 extends over 16 amino acids. Germline V gene data show CDR1 as SGHVS and CDR2 as FQNEAQ. The CDR3 DNA sequence: TGTGCCAGCAGCTCGACTAGCGGGAGGATCCGCTACGAGCAGTACTTC. This codes for CASSSTSGRIRYEQYF. Variable domain in full (rest from reference TRBV7-8 and TRBJ2-7): GAGVSQSPRYKVAKRGQDVALRCDPISGHVSLFWYQQALGQGPEFLTYFQNEAQLDKSGLPSDRFFAERPEGSVSTLKIQRTQQEDSAVYLCASSSTSGRIRYEQYFGPGTRLTVT.

This clonotype was seen only a few times. J is TRBJ2-3 and V is TRBV27; TRBD2 might be the D (6 bases). Trimming cost V 9 bases and J 0 bases, with 16 bases left between them. This CDR3 has 15 residues. The germline V gene has CDR1 MNHEY and CDR2 SMNVEV (reference sequence). CDR3 sequence reads: CASTRGEVSTDTQYF. CDR3 in DNA: TGTGCCAGTACAAGAGGGGAGGTCAGCACAGATACGCAGTATTTT.

This sequence joins TRBV29-1 and TRBJ2-1; tentative D call: TRBD2 (6 bases). Trimming left V 4 bases short and J 0 bases short, with 19 bases between. CDR3 length equals 17 residues. Germline V gene sequence: CDR1 SQVTM, CDR2 ANQGSEA. The CDR3 is CSVVTGEGKSSYNEQFF. The CDR3 DNA reads as TGCAGCGTTGTGACGGGAGAGGGAAAAAGCTCCTACAATGAGCAGTTCTTC.

This clonotype turned up a few times. The chain is built from TRBV11-1 and TRBJ2-3; 9 bases are shared with TRBD2. V lost 5 bases and J lost 7; bases outside the gene matches: 7. Germline lookup yields CDR1 SGHAT and CDR2 FQDESV (reference sequence). The CDR3 runs to 14 residues. CDR3 sequence (DNA): TGTGCCAGCAGCAATAGCGGGAGTACGAATACGCAGTATTTT. Translated: CASSNSGSTNTQYF.

This clonotype has a count of ten or more. The J gene is TRBJ2-3, the V gene TRBV6-1, with TRBD2 matching 8 bases. With 5 bases clipped from V and 2 bases from J, the junction kept 6 bases outside the gene matches. There are 15 residues in the CDR3. The germline V gene encodes CDR1 MNHNS and CDR2 SASEGT. CDR3 loop: CASSRVAGHTDTQYF. DNA for the CDR3: TGTGCCAGCAGTAGAGTAGCGGGGCACACAGATACGCAGTATTTT.

This clonotype was observed many times. The chain carries TRBV28 and TRBJ1-4; possible D gene TRBD1, 5 bases. Trimming took 3 bases from V and 7 from J, leaving 9 bases between them. This CDR3 has 13 residues. Germline V gives CDR1 MDHEN, CDR2 SYDVKM. The CDR3 DNA sequence: TGTGCCAGCAGTTTGGAGACAGTTGAAAAACTGTTTTTT. This translates into CASSLETVEKLFF.